The clone carrying this TCR beta chain came up a few times. The antigen is undetermined. According to the study, TCR beta libraries were built with iRepertoire HTBI primers and CDR3-region Arm-PCR. A single record per CDR3 protein comes from TCRdb applying MiXCR to the multiplex PCR reads. The top ten hold over 15% of the sample, which has approximately 400,000 distinct CDR3 sequences, around 14% seen once. The data were obtained in a study of regulatory T cells in long-lasting Graves disease. Study-wide points: Among the persistent patients, approximately 2,900 public clonotypes were shared, more than the 966 shared among new patients.

Time point reported: newly diagnosed GD, antithyroid drugs for less than 3 months. Researchers made the TCR library from RNA that was extracted from PBMCs. Germline V CDR1 and CDR2: LNHDA, SQIVND (reference sequence). V lost 5 bases, J lost 4 bases, and 23 bases lay in between. The length of the CDR3 is 17 residues. The data were also submitted as part of a second study, on T cells in Graves' hyperthyroidism and ophthalmopathy.

Sequencing was performed on peripheral blood mononuclear cells (PBMCs), taken at new diagnosis, from a patient treated with antithyroid drugs. This clonotype originated in a young woman with Graves disease. The chain uses TRBV19 and TRBJ1-1; the D gene is possibly TRBD1 (5 bases). The CDR3, as DNA: TGTGCCAGTAGTGACCCTCGGACGGGGTTGGGACTCACTGAAGCTTTCTTT. This translates into CASSDPRTGLGLTEAFF.